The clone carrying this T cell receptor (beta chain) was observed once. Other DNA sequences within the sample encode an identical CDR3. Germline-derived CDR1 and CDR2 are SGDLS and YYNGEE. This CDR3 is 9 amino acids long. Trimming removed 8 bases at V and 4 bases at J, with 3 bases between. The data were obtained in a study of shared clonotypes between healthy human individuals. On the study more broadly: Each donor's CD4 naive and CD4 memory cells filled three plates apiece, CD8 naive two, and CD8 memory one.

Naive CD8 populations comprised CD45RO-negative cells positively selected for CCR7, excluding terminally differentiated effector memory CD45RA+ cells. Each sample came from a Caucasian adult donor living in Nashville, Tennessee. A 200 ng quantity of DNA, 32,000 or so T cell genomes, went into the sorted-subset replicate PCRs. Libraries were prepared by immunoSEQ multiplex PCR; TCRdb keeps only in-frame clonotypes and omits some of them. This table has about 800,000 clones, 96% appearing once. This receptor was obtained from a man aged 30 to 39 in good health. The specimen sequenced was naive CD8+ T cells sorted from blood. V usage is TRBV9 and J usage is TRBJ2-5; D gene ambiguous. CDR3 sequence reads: CASGETQYF. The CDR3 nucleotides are TGTGCCAGTGGAGAGACCCAGTACTTC. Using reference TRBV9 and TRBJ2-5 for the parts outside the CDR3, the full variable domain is DSGVTQTPKHLITATGQRVTLRCSPRSGDLSVYWYQQSLDQGLQFLIQYYNGEERAKGNILERFSAQQFPDLHSELNLSSLELGDSALYFCASGETQYFGPGTRLLVL.